The clone carrying this T cell receptor beta chain has just a few counts. These data originate in a study of identical twins. Using its own MiXCR run on the 5' RACE reads, TCRdb lists one record per CDR3 protein. The data show some 760,000 distinct CDR3 sequences, with 15% to 20% seen just once and less than 15% held by the top ten. This CDR3 is built from 14 residues. In germline, CDR1 is DFQATT, CDR2 SNEGSKA (reference sequence). Deletions cut 2 bases from V and 3 bases from J, with 13 bases between. These data were likewise used in another study, on T cells expressing NK-cell markers. That publication notes: According to the study, TCR beta repertoires originated from sorted CD3+CD56+NKG2C+, CD3+CD56+NKG2C- and CD3+CD56-NKG2C+ T cells. One of the eight sequenced donors was seronegative, whereas the other seven were HCMV-seropositive.

This chain links TRBV20-1 with TRBJ2-5; possible D gene TRBD2, 6 bases. This TCR derives from a woman aged 18-29 years in good health. Specimen: PBMCs. CDR3 sequence: CSARKGRREETQYF. The DNA of the CDR3 is TGCAGTGCTAGAAAGGGGAGGAGGGAAGAGACCCAGTACTTC.